One and the same sample provided the 15 T cell receptor beta chains below, sequenced in a study of T cells in Graves' hyperthyroidism and ophthalmopathy. Regions amplified from RNA transcripts were the TCR beta CDR3 regions. A set of HTBI primers served as the primers for a first-round RT-PCR of the TCR CDR3. TCRdb itself ran the multiplex PCR reads through MiXCR, one entry per CDR3 protein. The sample lists about 200,000 distinct CDR3 sequences, roughly a sixth seen once, with roughly 55% in the top ten. Sequenced input: blood. These receptors all stem from a woman aged 50 to 60 with Graves' hyperthyroidism.

This clonotype was counted many times. This chain connects TRBV7-9 to TRBJ2-7; a possible D gene is TRBD2 (5 bases). With 1 base removed from V and 0 bases from J, the gap between germline ends came to 10 bases. The CDR3 is 15 residues long. CDR1 and CDR2 from the germline V gene are SEHNR and FQNEAQ (reference sequence). The CDR3 loop is CASSLEADFSYEQYF. The CDR3 nucleotides are TGTGCCAGCAGCTTAGAAGCGGACTTCTCCTACGAGCAGTACTTC.

There are many counts of this clonotype. The rearrangement links TRBV12-3 or TRBV12-4 to TRBJ1-2; unclear D gene. V shed 3 bases and J shed 5 bases, with 10 bases lying between them. The CDR3 totals 13 residues. CDR3 DNA sequence: TGTGCCAGCAGTTTTTATAAGCTATATGGCTACACCTTC. Amino acid sequence: CASSFYKLYGYTF.

This clonotype appeared many times. CDR3: CASRLLYGRWDTGELFF. The CDR3, as DNA: TGTGCCAGCAGATTGCTTTACGGGAGGTGGGACACCGGGGAGCTGTTTTTT. V and J are TRBV11-3 and TRBJ2-2; 7 nucleotides agree with TRBD2. Trimming cost V 6 bases and J 3 bases; bases outside gene matches: 13. Germline CDR1 is SGHNT and CDR2 is YENEEA. The CDR3 loop spans 17 amino acids.

This clonotype was seen many times. The chain is built from TRBV7-9 and TRBJ2-1; D call uncertain. The CDR3 is 10 residues long. The germline V and J ends were trimmed by 6 bases and 8 bases, with 5 bases remaining between them. Germline-derived CDR1 and CDR2 are SEHNR and FQNEAQ (reference sequence). CDR3 in DNA: TGTGCCAGCAGTGTCGATGAGCAGTTCTTC. The encoded protein is CASSVDEQFF.

This clonotype showed up many times. The V and J genes are TRBV10-1 and TRBJ2-5; 10 bases are a match to TRBD2. The CDR3 length is 14 residues. Germline CDR1 is WNHNN and CDR2 is SYGVQD (reference sequence). V lost 6 bases and J lost 6; bases outside the gene matches: 7. For the CDR3, the DNA is TGCGCCAGCAGGGGTGGACTAGCGGAAAAGACCCAGTACTTC. Amino acids: CASRGGLAEKTQYF.

The sample holds many counts of this clonotype. The chain uses TRBV3-1 and TRBJ1-4, with D uncertain. Germline CDR1 and CDR2: LGHDT and YNNKEL (reference sequence). CDR3 size: 14 residues. V was pared by 0 bases and J by 7 bases, with 9 bases between. CDR3: CASSQDRQVEKLFF. The CDR3 DNA follows: TGTGCCAGCAGCCAAGATCGGCAGGTTGAAAAACTGTTTTTT. The full variable domain, with the rest looked up from reference TRBV3-1 and TRBJ1-4, is DTAVSQTPKYLVTQMGNDKSIKCEQNLGHDTMYWYKQDSKKFLKIMFSYNNKELIINETVPNRFSPKSPDKAHLNLHINSLELGDSAVYFCASSQDRQVEKLFFGSGTQLSVL.

This clonotype was seen many times. V and J are TRBV7-2 and TRBJ1-1, with D perhaps TRBD1 (5 bases). Trimming pared 6 bases from V and 0 bases from J, leaving 11 bases between. The CDR3 runs 14 residues. From germline, CDR1 is SGHTA and CDR2 FQGNSA. CDR3 sequence: CASRVDTLNTEAFF. The CDR3 DNA reads TGTGCCAGCAGAGTGGACACCCTGAACACTGAAGCTTTCTTT.

This clonotype was recorded at least ten times. The rearrangement links TRBV30 to TRBJ1-1; D remains unclear. Germline CDR1 and CDR2: GTSNPN and SVGIG (reference sequence). This CDR3 comprises 13 residues. V lost 3 bases and J lost 1, with 9 bases in between. The CDR3 sequence: CAWRRSGNTEAFF. The CDR3 DNA reads TGTGCCTGGAGACGTTCTGGGAACACTGAAGCTTTCTTT.

This clonotype was detected a few times. The genes are TRBV27 and TRBJ2-1, with D perhaps TRBD1 or TRBD2 (6 bases each). V lost 6 bases, J lost 4 bases, and 16 bases lay in between. The CDR3 contains 15 residues. Germline assignment: CDR1 MNHEY and CDR2 SMNVEV (reference sequence). As DNA, the CDR3 is TGTGCCAGCAGGGGGGGCGGAGGGGAGTACAATGAGCAGTTCTTC. It translates to CASRGGGGEYNEQFF.

The gene calls are TRBV14 and TRBJ2-3; TRBD2 is a possible D gene (5 bases). Trimming cost V 0 bases and J 2 bases, with 9 bases left between them. Germline CDR1 reads SGHDN; CDR2 reads FVKESK. This CDR3 comprises 15 residues. CDR3 DNA: TGTGCCAGCAGCCAAGATATAGACTACACAGATACGCAGTATTTT. Its translation is CASSQDIDYTDTQYF.

This chain uses TRBV19 with TRBJ2-7; 8 nucleotides line up with TRBD1. This CDR3 region has 15 residues. Trimming removed 1 base from V and 5 bases from J; junction bases left unmatched: 7. The germline V gene has CDR1 LNHDA and CDR2 SQIVND (reference sequence). The CDR3, as DNA: TGTGCCAGTAGTATAGCCCAGGACAGGGTCCACGAGCAGTACTTC. This translates into CASSIAQDRVHEQYF.

This clonotype was recorded a few times. The V call is TRBV7-2, the J call TRBJ2-5; TRBD1 might be the D (5 bases). CDR1 and CDR2 from the germline V gene are SGHTA and FQGNSA. The CDR3 loop spans 15 amino acids. Deletions cut 0 bases from V and 5 bases from J, with 13 bases between. Here the CDR3 reads CASSLAGSGKETQYF. CDR3 nucleotide sequence: TGTGCCAGCAGCTTAGCGGGTTCAGGGAAGGAGACCCAGTACTTC.

The genes are TRBV5-4 and TRBJ2-7, with TRBD1 matching 8 bases. CDR3 length: 14 residues. V was clipped by 4 bases and J by 3 bases; unmatched bases: 6. Germline loops: CDR1 SGHNT, CDR2 YYREEE (reference sequence). For the CDR3, the DNA is TGTGCCAGCAGCGCGAGGGACAGGAACTACGAGCAGTACTTC. Protein sequence: CASSARDRNYEQYF. The full variable domain, rest sourced from reference TRBV5-4 and TRBJ2-7, is ETGVTQSPTHLIKTRGQQVTLRCSSQSGHNTVSWYQQALGQGPQFIFQYYREEENGRGNFPPRFSGLQFPNYSSELNVNALELDDSALYLCASSARDRNYEQYFGPGTRLTVT.

A few counts support this clonotype. The chain has TRBV2 and TRBJ2-5; a possible D gene is TRBD1 (5 bases). The V end lost 6 bases, the J end lost 5 bases, and 10 bases lay between the germline ends. In germline, CDR1 is SNHLY, CDR2 FYNNEI. This CDR3 region has 12 residues. The CDR3: CASSYRMETQYF. CDR3 sequence (DNA): TGTGCCAGCAGCTACAGGATGGAGACCCAGTACTTC. Based on the CDR3 plus reference TRBV2 and TRBJ2-5, the full variable domain is EPEVTQTPSHQVTQMGQEVILRCVPISNHLYFYWYRQILGQKVEFLVSFYNNEISEKSEIFDDQFSVERPDGSNFTLKIRSTKLEDSAMYFCASSYRMETQYFGPGTRLLVL.

This clonotype was counted only a few times. V is TRBV10-3 and J is TRBJ1-1, with D possibly matching TRBD1 (5 bases). This CDR3 has 14 residues. Germline V gives CDR1 ENHRY, CDR2 SYGVKD. The CDR3 DNA reads as TGTGCTACCATCCAAGCACAGGTGAACACTGAAGCTTTCTTT. Residues: CATIQAQVNTEAFF.